This TCR beta chain stems from a study of cytomegalovirus exposure and HLA in healthy donors. Only a few counts were recorded for this clone. The antigen is unknown. Study results and caveats: Researchers catalogued approximately 170 TCR beta chains as cytomegalovirus-associated.

The repertoire was sequenced with immunoSEQ multiplex PCR; TCRdb's copy has only in-frame clones and lacks some. The data contain about 88,000 clones, roughly 84% of them singletons. Sample: PBMCs. This sequence was found in a woman aged 18-29 years in good health and CMV-seropositive.

The CDR3 DNA reads TGTGCCAGCAAACTGCGTAGGACAGGCCTCTACGAGCAGTACTTC. It codes for CASKLRRTGLYEQYF. The chain combines TRBV28 with TRBJ2-7; 7 positions agree with TRBD1. Germline V gives CDR1 MDHEN, CDR2 SYDVKM. V lost 7 bases to trimming and J lost 3 bases; unmatched junction nucleotides: 12. The CDR3 totals 15 residues.